This TCR beta chain was found in a study of beta chain features in type 1 diabetes. The wider study: Across all samples, approximately 99 million sorted cells were examined. Whole-study results and caveats: The study found moderately but significantly shorter TCRB CDR3s in all four CD4+ subsets of Type 1 diabetes patients. Healthy donors had naive, central memory and Treg TCRB repertoires that appeared less similar than those seen among patients. Still unanswered here is whether HLA type influences TCRB rearrangement.

This clone came up a few times. What it binds is unknown. Reverse transcribing all isolated RNA meant expressed TCRB transcripts were sequenced. Samples of naive, central memory and regulatory T cells yielded a mean of around 4 million reads. Using immunoSEQ multiplex PCR, the repertoire was profiled, and TCRdb retains in-frame clones only, with some absent. The sample consists of about 390,000 clones, about 10% of them appearing once. This CDR3 region has 16 residues. The junction had 6 bases not matched to a gene; V was cut back by 1 base and J by 5 bases. CDR1 and CDR2 from the germline V gene are SGHNT and YYREEE (reference sequence).

The sample was central memory CD4+ T cells from blood. The chain is built from TRBV5-4 and TRBJ2-3; 11 bases are a match to TRBD2. The clonotype was recovered from a man younger than 40 with type 1 diabetes. DNA of the CDR3: TGTGCCAGCAGCTTGCAACTAGCGGGGGAGCGAGATACGCAGTATTTT. Protein sequence: CASSLQLAGERDTQYF.